This T cell receptor beta chain emerged from a study of CD8 T cells in Susac syndrome. In germline, CDR1 is KGHSH, CDR2 LQKENI. Trimming removed 3 bases from V and 2 bases from J, with 11 bases in between. This CDR3 has 14 residues. When the RNA was reverse transcribed, random hexamers were used with an input of 0.5 to 1 ug. Each CDR3 protein is one row after TCRdb ran MiXCR on the immunoSEQ multiplex PCR reads. The data show about 180,000 distinct CDR3 sequences, roughly 95% seen once. The chain combines TRBV18 with TRBJ2-7; D is unclear. The TCR comes from a human donor with Susac syndrome. Material: CD4+ T cells from PBMCs. CDR3 region: CASSPGRLPYEQYF. The CDR3 DNA follows: TGTGCCAGCTCACCCGGACGGCTTCCCTACGAGCAGTACTTC.